What follows describes a single T cell receptor (beta chain). The antigen it recognizes is unknown. It has no much larger one-base neighbor in the sample; base qualities were not kept. The sample comes from a study of blood T cell repertoires in COVID-19 (dated by TCRdb to between 2020 and 2021). With regard to the full study: The collaborator samples originated in the United States, Italy and Spain and spanned the acute and convalescent phases of COVID-19. A de-identified subject ID, COVID-19 status, age in years and sex were almost always included in the sample metadata. Where HLA class I and class II types were available, the types were taken from metadata supplied by the sample provider, not from assay-based typing. The prospective study material was composed of cDNA or gDNA derived from T cells, B-cell-depleted T cells, or PBMCs. Subjects who had been exposed to COVID-19, were actively infected with it, or had recovered from it provided the deeply sampled blood TCRbeta repertoires that made up the dataset. Samples came from the ongoing ImmuneRACE study (first 160 participants) plus 1,254 subjects from 6 global collaborators. The repertoires were released in a freely available public database intended as a resource for research on the immune response to SARS-CoV-2.

The CDR3 goes from the cysteine to the phenylalanine over 12 residues. Left in the record is the CDR3 DNA by itself, 36 bases read in frame from the first base. Based on the germline V gene (reference sequence), the CDR1 and CDR2 sequences are SEHNR and FQNEAQ. Trimming takes 3 bases from V and 7 bases from J, and the germline ends sit 9 bases apart. In the prospective study, participants were about 18 to 100 years old, resided in approximately 22 geographic areas of the United States, and were enrolled through a virtual design. To assign participants to cohorts, the prospective study relied on clinical history that participants themselves reported in a screening survey and a study questionnaire. Recovered participants in ImmuneRACE Cohort 3 were defined by two consecutive negative NP/OP PCR tests, clearance by a healthcare professional, or resolution of symptoms. In the prospective study, whole blood, serum and a nasopharyngeal or oropharyngeal swab were collected from each participant by mobile phlebotomists. Prospective study participants could optionally give additional blood draws and questionnaires over an approximately 2-month period. Prospective study blood samples were shipped either frozen or at room temperature before DNA extraction.

Study-level results and caveats: How much clinical and demographic metadata was included differed by source and by participant, and the metadata was provided uncurated.

The immunoSEQ Assay, a bias-controlled multiplex PCR, was used to amplify TCRbeta CDR3 regions from genomic DNA. The paper's data handling went like this. Within the assay, amplification of reference gene primers was used to estimate how many nucleated cells each sample contained. Sequence reads were collapsed and filtered to measure the absolute abundance of every unique TCRbeta CDR3 rearrangement. Productive Simpson clonality was computed per sample as the square root of Simpson's diversity index over productive rearrangements. TCRdb's version of the immuneACCESS table is confined to in-frame rearrangements and falls short of the full clone set. An unresolved V gene accounts for under half of the shortfall where checked; the remainder is of unknown origin. That table is the source of V, J and clone size, and D and trimming were worked out from the DNA. The table for this sample lists roughly 400,000 clones; 90% of them were counted only once. Less than 0.75% of the sample is held by the ten biggest clonotypes.

The rearranged segments are TRBV7-9 and TRBJ1-1; too little of a D gene remains to name it. The TCR was taken from a man between 18 and 35 years old who had recovered from COVID-19. The source material was PBMCs or T cells enriched from blood (not recorded which). At the DNA level, the sequence is TGTGCCAGCAGCTTGTTACTTGATGAAGCTTTCTTT. It translates to CASSLLLDEAFF. Full variable domain (CDR3 extended with the reference TRBV7-9 and TRBJ1-1 proteins): DTGVSQNPRHKITKRGQNVTFRCDPISEHNRLYWYRQTLGQGPEFLTYFQNEAQLEKSRLLSDRFSAERPKGSFSTLEIQRTEQGDSAMYLCASSLLLDEAFFGQGTRLTVV.